This passage covers 29 T cell receptor beta chains from one sample sequenced in a study of T-cell memory formation after mild COVID-19. Via MiXCR, TCRdb re-called the 5' RACE reads, giving one row per CDR3 protein. This sample yields over 50,000 distinct CDR3 sequences, of which around 10% are seen a single time; 10% to 15% belongs to the top ten. The specimen sequenced was PBMCs or a T cell subset sorted from them (not recorded which). The receptors here all came from an adult woman who had mild COVID-19 (a few samples of this study predate the infection). Cell type and time point are not known.

This clonotype was counted between two and nine times. This chain uses TRBV3-1 with TRBJ2-6; unclear D gene. Germline V CDR1 and CDR2: LGHDT, YNNKEL (reference sequence). This CDR3 is built from 15 residues. Between the trimmed V and J ends, which lost 0 bases and 0 bases, there was a span of 3 bases. The CDR3 DNA reads TGTGCCAGCAGCCAAGATAGCTCTGGGGCCAACGTCCTGACTTTC. It is translated as CASSQDSSGANVLTF. Based on the CDR3 plus reference TRBV3-1 and TRBJ2-6, the full variable domain is DTAVSQTPKYLVTQMGNDKSIKCEQNLGHDTMYWYKQDSKKFLKIMFSYNNKELIINETVPNRFSPKSPDKAHLNLHINSLELGDSAVYFCASSQDSSGANVLTFGAGSRLTVL.

The gene calls are TRBV4-1 and TRBJ2-2, with a tentative D call TRBD1 (6 bases). V was pared by 8 bases and J by 4 bases, with 14 bases between. The CDR3 consists of 14 residues. Germline V CDR1 and CDR2: MGHRA, YSYEKL. The CDR3 nucleotides read TGCGCCAGCGGAGTTGACAGGACCACCGGGGAGCTGTTTTTT. It specifies CASGVDRTTGELFF.

This clonotype was seen many times. J is TRBJ1-3 and V is TRBV7-2, with D possibly being TRBD1 (5 bases). Deletions cut 1 base from V and 3 bases from J, with 16 bases between. The CDR3 has 17 amino acids. CDR1 and CDR2 (germline): SGHTA, FQGNSA. The CDR3 nucleotides are TGTGCCAGCAGCTTAGGGCCGGGGAGGGGACTTGGAAACACCATATATTTT. Its translation is CASSLGPGRGLGNTIYF. The variable domain in full, with the rest retrieved from reference TRBV7-2 and TRBJ1-3, is GAGVSQSPSNKVTEKGKDVELRCDPISGHTALYWYRQSLGQGLEFLIYFQGNSAPDKSGLPSDRFSAERTGGSVSTLTIQRTQQEDSAVYLCASSLGPGRGLGNTIYFGEGSWLTVV.

The J gene is TRBJ2-3, the V gene TRBV9; TRBD2 matches at 8 bases. With 1 base clipped from V and 5 bases from J, the junction kept 6 bases outside the gene matches. CDR3 length equals 15 residues. Per the germline V gene, CDR1 is SGDLS and CDR2 is YYNGEE. CDR3 nucleotides: TGTGCCAGCAGCGTAAGTCCGGGAGGGGGAGATACGCAGTATTTT. This translates into CASSVSPGGGDTQYF.

This clonotype was detected many times. V usage is TRBV29-1 and J usage is TRBJ1-5; 8 bases fit TRBD1. The germline gives CDR1 SQVTM, CDR2 ANQGSEA. The trim removed 7 bases at V and 11 bases at J, leaving 16 bases unmatched. This CDR3 region has 14 residues. The DNA for the CDR3 is TGCAGCGCTGGTGCGGCTTTGGACAGGGCAGCCCAGCATTTT. It specifies CSAGAALDRAAQHF. Complete variable domain (other parts from reference TRBV29-1 and TRBJ1-5): SAVISQKPSRDICQRGTSLTIQCQVDSQVTMMFWYRQQPGQSLTLIATANQGSEATYESGFVIDKFPISRPNLTFSTLTVSNMSPEDSSIYLCSAGAALDRAAQHFGDGTRLSIL.

The chain joins TRBV5-1 to TRBJ1-1; no clear D. The CDR3 sequence is 11 residues long. CDR1 is SGHRS and CDR2 is YFSETQ in the germline V gene. Trimming removed 6 bases from V and 1 base from J, with 4 bases in between. DNA for the CDR3: TGCGCCAGCAAGGCGAACACTGAAGCTTTCTTT. This encodes CASKANTEAFF.

This clonotype was seen ten or more times. The chain has TRBV5-4 and TRBJ2-3; TRBD1 matches 9 bases. Germline V gene data show CDR1 as SGHNT and CDR2 as YYREEE (reference sequence). V lost 4 bases to trimming and J lost 0 bases; unmatched junction nucleotides: 9. CDR3 length: 17 amino acids. The CDR3 bases are TGTGCCAGCAGCCGGACAGGGGAGGTTTCTAGCACAGATACGCAGTATTTT. It codes for CASSRTGEVSSTDTQYF.

In its sample, this clonotype was seen many times. The genes are TRBV4-1 and TRBJ2-2; tentative D call: TRBD2 (5 bases). CDR1 is MGHRA and CDR2 is YSYEKL in the germline V gene. V was clipped by 2 bases and J by 3 bases, with 10 bases between them. The CDR3 is 15 residues long. CDR3 sequence: CASSQSTRDTGELFF. CDR3 in DNA: TGCGCCAGCAGCCAATCTACGAGGGACACCGGGGAGCTGTTTTTT.

Points on this clonotype: Because the CDR3's place on the DNA is in doubt, the DNA is left out and the CDR3 is given as listed by TCRdb. V is TRBV6-6 and J is TRBJ1-1; TRBD1, the table's D call, lacks a check against the DNA. Germline V CDR1 and CDR2: MNHNY, SVGAGI (reference sequence). Including both end residues, the CDR3 is 15 amino acids long. The CDR3 is CASSYSSSGRGQAFF.

This clonotype was seen at least ten times. The chain uses TRBV5-1 and TRBJ2-1; no clear D. Germline-derived CDR1 and CDR2 are SGHRS and YFSETQ. CDR3 length equals 11 residues. Trimming pared 3 bases from V and 9 bases from J, leaving 7 bases between. The CDR3 sequence is CASSSEIEQFF. For the CDR3, the DNA is TGCGCCAGCAGCTCCGAGATTGAGCAGTTCTTC.

This clonotype was counted many times. V usage is TRBV3-1 and J usage is TRBJ2-3, with unresolved D. The germline V gene has CDR1 LGHDT and CDR2 YNNKEL (reference sequence). CDR3 size: 14 residues. The V end was cut by 4 bases, the J end by 7 bases, with 15 bases between. The CDR3 spells CASSPSSRSYTQYF. CDR3 DNA sequence: TGTGCCAGCAGCCCCTCGTCCCGTTCATATACGCAGTATTTT.

This clonotype was picked up many times. The rearrangement links TRBV21-1 to TRBJ2-7; TRBD2, as called in the table, went unchecked against the DNA. TRBV21-1 is a known pseudogene. The CDR3 is made up of 12 amino acids. CDR3 protein: CASCRAAYEQYF. CDR3 sequence (DNA): TGTGCCAGCTGCCGGGCCGCCTACGAGCAGTACTTC.

This clonotype was observed at least ten times. The V call is TRBV4-2, the J call TRBJ2-1, with D possibly TRBD1 on 6 matching bases. The germline V gene has CDR1 LGHNA and CDR2 YNFKEQ. V was pared by 1 base and J by 2 bases, with 15 bases between. The CDR3 has 17 residues. The CDR3 here is CASSQGGQGSTYNEQFF. The DNA for the CDR3 is TGTGCCAGCAGCCAAGGGGGGCAGGGGTCTACCTACAATGAGCAGTTCTTC.

The V call is TRBV7-2, the J call TRBJ2-7; D is possibly TRBD1 (6 bases). Germline-derived CDR1 and CDR2 are SGHTA and FQGNSA. Trimming removed 0 bases at V and 2 bases at J, with 11 bases between. The CDR3 consists of 15 residues. CDR3 in DNA: TGTGCCAGCAGCTTAGCTCCTCGGGACACCTACGAGCAGTACTTC. As protein: CASSLAPRDTYEQYF.

This clonotype was seen only a few times. The rearrangement links TRBV5-6 to TRBJ1-1, with 7 bases identical to TRBD1. Germline V gene sequence: CDR1 SGHDT, CDR2 YYEEEE. The CDR3 consists of 16 residues. Trimming cost V 4 bases and J 2 bases; bases outside gene matches: 11. This CDR3 is CASSLPRTGFNTEAFF. The CDR3 DNA reads as TGTGCCAGCAGCCTACCCCGGACAGGTTTTAACACTGAAGCTTTCTTT.

The chain has TRBV14 and TRBJ1-2; 7 positions agree with TRBD1. V was pared by 1 base and J by 7 bases, with 6 bases of the junction left unmatched. Germline assignment: CDR1 SGHDN and CDR2 FVKESK. The CDR3 length is 14 residues. CDR3 amino acids: CASSQARQGGGYTF. CDR3 nucleotide sequence: TGTGCCAGCAGCCAAGCAAGACAGGGCGGTGGCTACACCTTC. Filled out from reference TRBV14 and TRBJ1-2, the complete variable domain reads EAGVTQFPSHSVIEKGQTVTLRCDPISGHDNLYWYRRVMGKEIKFLLHFVKESKQDESGMPNNRFLAERTGGTYSTLKVQPAELEDSGVYFCASSQARQGGGYTFGSGTRLTVV.

This clonotype has ten or more counts. This chain connects TRBV18 to TRBJ2-1; 7 bases align to TRBD1. J was trimmed by 7 bases and V by 0 bases; bases with no gene match: 6. This CDR3 has 15 residues. Germline V gives CDR1 KGHSH, CDR2 LQKENI. Here the CDR3 DNA reads TGTGCCAGCTCACCACCGATGGGACAGCTAAATGAGCAGTTCTTC. It specifies CASSPPMGQLNEQFF.

This chain links TRBV12-3 or TRBV12-4 with TRBJ2-1; a possible D gene is TRBD2 (6 bases). This CDR3 is built from 16 residues. Trimming pared 6 bases from V and 5 bases from J, leaving 20 bases between. CDR3 residues: CASREGGGPSDNEQFF. In nucleotides, the CDR3 is TGTGCCAGCAGGGAGGGCGGCGGACCTTCGGACAATGAGCAGTTCTTC.

The chain links TRBV4-1 to TRBJ2-3; 7 nucleotides agree with TRBD2. V shed 0 bases and J 7 bases; nucleotides not matched to a gene: 4. This CDR3 contains 14 residues. CDR1 and CDR2 (germline): MGHRA, YSYEKL. CDR3 loop: CASSQDPLANTQYF. In DNA, the CDR3 is TGCGCCAGCAGCCAAGACCCACTAGCGAATACGCAGTATTTT.

This clonotype was counted only a few times. The chain recombines TRBV30 with TRBJ2-7; tentative D call: TRBD1 (5 bases). The V and J ends lost 0 bases and 4 bases respectively, with 10 bases between them. Germline V gene lookup returns CDR1 GTSNPN and CDR2 SVGIG (reference sequence). The CDR3 is made up of 13 amino acids. CDR3 sequence: CAWSVQVQYEQYF. CDR3 coding DNA: TGTGCCTGGAGTGTACAGGTCCAGTACGAGCAGTACTTC.

CDR3 region: CASSGPTRRGYEQYF. CDR3 bases: TGTGCCAGCAGTGGGCCTACGAGGCGGGGCTACGAGCAGTACTTC. The rearrangement uses TRBV25-1 and TRBJ2-7; D is possibly TRBD2 (6 bases). Trimming left V 4 bases short and J 3 bases short, with 16 bases between. There are 15 residues in the CDR3. Germline CDR1 MGHDK, CDR2 SYGVNS.

This clonotype appeared a few times. The V and J genes are TRBV9 and TRBJ1-1; TRBD1 aligns across 8 bases. The V and J ends lost 4 bases and 2 bases, in that order; junction bases with no gene match: 4. This CDR3 has 14 residues. Germline assignment: CDR1 SGDLS and CDR2 YYNGEE. This CDR3 reads CASSPGQENTEAFF. CDR3 DNA sequence: TGTGCCAGCAGCCCGGGACAGGAAAACACTGAAGCTTTCTTT. The full variable domain, with the rest looked up from reference TRBV9 and TRBJ1-1, is DSGVTQTPKHLITATGQRVTLRCSPRSGDLSVYWYQQSLDQGLQFLIQYYNGEERAKGNILERFSAQQFPDLHSELNLSSLELGDSALYFCASSPGQENTEAFFGQGTRLTVV.

The rearrangement links TRBV6-5 to TRBJ1-6, with 7 nucleotides matching TRBD1. The CDR3 is made up of 14 amino acids. Trimming removed 2 bases from V and 11 bases from J; junction bases left unmatched: 6. From germline, CDR1 is MNHEY and CDR2 SVGAGI. CDR3 sequence reads: CASSYGTVGTPLHF. The DNA for the CDR3 is TGTGCCAGCAGTTACGGGACAGTAGGGACACCCCTCCACTTT.

This clonotype was picked up a small number of times. This rearrangement joins TRBV6-2 or TRBV6-3 to TRBJ2-5; D unresolved. This CDR3 spans 16 amino acids. V was cut by 6 bases and J by 2 bases, with 19 bases left in between. The germline gives CDR1 MNHEY, CDR2 SVGEGT. CDR3 residues: CASSPTDIQRQETQYF. The CDR3 DNA reads TGTGCCAGCAGCCCAACAGATATACAGAGACAAGAGACCCAGTACTTC.

Many counts were recorded for this clonotype. This chain joins TRBV3-1 and TRBJ2-1, with 10 bases aligning to TRBD1. The CDR3 contains 17 residues. The trim removed 1 base at V and 2 bases at J, leaving 5 bases unmatched. Per germline, CDR1 LGHDT and CDR2 YNNKEL (reference sequence). Here the CDR3 reads CASSQGPGQGAYNEQFF. Here the CDR3 DNA reads TGTGCCAGCAGCCAAGGCCCTGGACAGGGGGCCTACAATGAGCAGTTCTTC.

This clonotype has only a few counts. The CDR3 coding sequence is TGTGCCACCAGTGACAGAGACAGGGGTTACACCGGGGAGCTGTTTTTT. Protein product: CATSDRDRGYTGELFF. V gene TRBV24-1 combines with J gene TRBJ2-2; 8 bases agree with TRBD1. Germline values: CDR1 KGHDR, CDR2 SFDVKD. V gave up 4 bases and J gave up 3 bases; unmatched junction bases: 6. The CDR3 sequence is 16 residues long.

The chain links TRBV12-3 or TRBV12-4 to TRBJ2-1, with 7 bases fitting TRBD2. The junction had 10 bases not matched to a gene; V was cut back by 8 bases and J by 3 bases. CDR3 length: 15 amino acids. Here the CDR3 DNA reads TGTGCCAGCGCGACTCTAGCGGCCCGCTACAATGAGCAGTTCTTC. Translated: CASATLAARYNEQFF.

This clonotype was detected only a few times. This chain joins TRBV15 and TRBJ1-1; 7 nucleotides match TRBD1. Looked up from germline, CDR1 is LNHNV and CDR2 is YYDKDF (reference sequence). J gave up 5 bases and V 0 bases, and 9 bases lay outside the gene matches. This CDR3 region has 16 residues. The CDR3 loop reads CATSRDMTGSRTEAFF. CDR3 in DNA: TGTGCCACCAGCAGAGATATGACAGGGAGTCGGACTGAAGCTTTCTTT. Based on the CDR3 plus reference TRBV15 and TRBJ1-1, the full variable domain is DAMVIQNPRYQVTQFGKPVTLSCSQTLNHNVMYWYQQKSSQAPKLLFHYYDKDFNNEADTPDNFQSRRPNTSFCFLDIRSPGLGDTAMYLCATSRDMTGSRTEAFFGQGTRLTVV.

This clonotype came up many times. J is TRBJ2-5 and V is TRBV9, with 9 bases fitting TRBD2. Germline V gene lookup returns CDR1 SGDLS and CDR2 YYNGEE. V was clipped by 3 bases and J by 3 bases; unmatched bases: 3. CDR3 length equals 14 residues. The CDR3 DNA sequence: TGTGCCAGCAGCGCCCAGCGGGGGGAAGAGACCCAGTACTTC. Translating gives CASSAQRGEETQYF.